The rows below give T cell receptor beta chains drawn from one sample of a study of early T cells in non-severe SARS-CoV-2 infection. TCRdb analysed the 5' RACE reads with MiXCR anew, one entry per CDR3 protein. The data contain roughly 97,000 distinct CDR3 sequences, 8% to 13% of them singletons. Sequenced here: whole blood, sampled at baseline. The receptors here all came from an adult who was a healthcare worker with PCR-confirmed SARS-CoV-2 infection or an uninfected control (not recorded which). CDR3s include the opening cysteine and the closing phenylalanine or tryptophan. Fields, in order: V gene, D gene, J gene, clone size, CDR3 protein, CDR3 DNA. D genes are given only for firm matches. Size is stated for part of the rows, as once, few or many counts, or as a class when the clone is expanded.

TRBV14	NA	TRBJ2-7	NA	CASSPLGYEQYF	TGTGCCAGCAGCCCCCTGGGTTACGAGCAGTACTTC
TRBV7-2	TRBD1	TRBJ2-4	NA	CASSWRTGGDIQYF	TGTGCCAGCAGCTGGAGGACAGGGGGTGACATTCAGTACTTC
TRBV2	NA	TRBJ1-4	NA	CASTWGGGPNEKLFF	TGTGCCAGCACTTGGGGCGGAGGGCCCAATGAAAAACTGTTTTTT
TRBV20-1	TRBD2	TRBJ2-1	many	CSARRTSGINEQFF	TGCAGTGCTAGAAGGACTAGCGGGATCAATGAGCAGTTCTTC
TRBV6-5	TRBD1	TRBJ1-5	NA	CASSQTGGANQPQHF	TGTGCCAGCAGTCAGACAGGGGGCGCGAATCAGCCCCAGCATTTT
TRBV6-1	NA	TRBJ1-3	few	CATQRGGSGNTIYF	TGTGCCACCCAGAGGGGCGGCTCTGGAAACACCATATATTTT
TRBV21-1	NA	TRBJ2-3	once	CASSKAVERGNVDTQYF	TGTGCCAGCAGCAAAGCCGTCGAGCGGGGGAATGTAGATACGCAGTATTTT
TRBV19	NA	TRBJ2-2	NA	CASSVLHKSGGELFF	TGTGCCAGTAGTGTGTTACATAAAAGTGGCGGGGAGCTGTTTTTT
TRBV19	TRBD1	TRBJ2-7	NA	CASRGGGSGTGSYEQYF	TGTGCCAGTAGAGGGGGAGGCTCTGGGACAGGGTCCTACGAGCAGTACTTC
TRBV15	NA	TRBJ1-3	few	CATLGPPGNTIYF	TGTGCCACCCTAGGACCACCTGGAAACACCATATATTTT
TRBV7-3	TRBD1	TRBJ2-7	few	CASSPQGADEQYF	TGTGCCAGCAGCCCACAGGGGGCCGACGAGCAGTACTTC
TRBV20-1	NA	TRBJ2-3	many	CSARDGGPSTDTQYF	TGCAGTGCTAGAGACGGGGGCCCCAGCACAGATACGCAGTATTTT
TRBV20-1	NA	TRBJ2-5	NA	CSADSREETQYF	TGCAGTGCTGATAGCAGGGAAGAGACCCAGTACTTC
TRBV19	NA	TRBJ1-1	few	CASSLYTGGNTEAFF	TGTGCCAGTAGTTTGTATACAGGCGGAAACACTGAAGCTTTCTTT
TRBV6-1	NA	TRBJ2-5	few	CASSESKGFGAETQYF	TGTGCCAGCAGTGAAAGTAAGGGTTTCGGTGCAGAGACCCAGTACTTC
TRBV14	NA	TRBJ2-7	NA	CASSQGHIYEQYF	TGTGCCAGCAGCCAGGGACATATCTACGAGCAGTACTTC
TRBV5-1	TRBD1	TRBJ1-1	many	CASTRTGLNTEAFF	TGCGCCAGCACTCGGACAGGTCTGAACACTGAAGCTTTCTTT
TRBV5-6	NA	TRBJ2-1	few	CASSLRYYPYNEQFF	TGTGCCAGCAGCTTGAGGTATTACCCCTACAATGAGCAGTTCTTC
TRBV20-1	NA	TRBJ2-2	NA	CSALGRVGELFF	TGCAGTGCTCTTGGCAGGGTCGGGGAGCTGTTTTTT
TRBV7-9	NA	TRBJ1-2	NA	CASRKTGDGGHGYTF	TGTGCCAGCCGAAAGACGGGGGACGGAGGGCATGGCTACACCTTC
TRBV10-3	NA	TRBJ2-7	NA	CAGKGDGSYEQYF	TGTGCCGGCAAAGGGGACGGCTCCTACGAGCAGTACTTC
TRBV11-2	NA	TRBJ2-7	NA	CASSLVSGTSYEQYF	TGTGCCAGCAGCTTAGTAAGCGGCACCTCCTACGAGCAGTACTTC
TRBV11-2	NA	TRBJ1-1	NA	CASSWILEPLAFF	TGTGCCAGCAGCTGGATTCTCGAGCCCCTCGCTTTCTTT
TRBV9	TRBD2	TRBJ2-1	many	CASRPGVAGTEQFF	TGTGCCAGCAGGCCGGGGGTAGCGGGCACTGAGCAGTTCTTC
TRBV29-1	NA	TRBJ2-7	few	CSVILSPYEQYF	TGCAGCGTGATACTAAGCCCCTACGAGCAGTACTTC
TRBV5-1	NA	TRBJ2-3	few	CASSLEGRRTDTQYF	TGCGCCAGCAGCTTGGAGGGTCGTCGCACAGATACGCAGTATTTT
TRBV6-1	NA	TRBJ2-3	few	CASTQLADTQYF	TGTGCCAGCACCCAACTAGCAGATACGCAGTATTTT
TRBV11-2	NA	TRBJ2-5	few	CASSWGPAETQYF	TGTGCCAGCAGCTGGGGGCCGGCAGAGACCCAGTACTTC
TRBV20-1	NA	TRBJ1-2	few	CTPGVQAETTGYTF	TGCACCCCAGGGGTCCAGGCAGAGACAACGGGCTACACCTTC